The present entry profiles one T cell receptor beta chain with its context. Antigen unknown. Clones were read by immunoSEQ multiplex PCR, and TCRdb kept only the in-frame ones, dropping some. The sample carries 2.3 million or so clones, approximately 93% recorded once. This record comes from a study of shared clonotypes between healthy human individuals. Study overall: For every donor, three CD4 naive, three CD4 memory, two CD8 naive and one CD8 memory plates were used. Study-wide points: Clonotypes that were shared across a handful of donors made up 4% to 6% of naive CD4 clonotypes.

Germline V gives CDR1 SGHNT, CDR2 YYREEE (reference sequence). Trimming removed 0 bases at V and 3 bases at J, with 10 bases between. CDR3 size: 15 residues. Healthy and HIV-negative, the adult donors had no recent acute infections or vaccinations. The split of CD4+ cells yielded CD45RA+ naive and CD45RA-negative memory subsets. The V gene is TRBV5-4, the J gene TRBJ1-5, with D uncertain. Sequenced material: naive CD4+ T cells from PBMCs. The subset is: CD45RA+ positively selected. This clonotype was sampled from a man aged 18 to 29 in good health. Some clones in this sample may be carry-over from other donors' samples. The chain's CDR3 is CASSLGTDHNQPQHF. CDR3 DNA: TGTGCCAGCAGCTTGGGGACGGACCACAATCAGCCCCAGCATTTT.